The clone carrying this T cell receptor (beta chain) appeared once. This record belongs to a study of blood T cell repertoires in COVID-19. About the study: COVID-19 samples from acute and convalescent phases originated in the United States, Italy and Spain.

Germline V gives CDR1 SGDLS, CDR2 YYNGEE. The CDR3 has 17 amino acids. V shed 0 bases, J shed 8 bases, and the junction held 15 bases outside the gene matches. The protocol was immunoSEQ multiplex PCR, while the TCRdb copy is restricted to in-frame clones and leaves out a portion. The sample has approximately 77,000 clones; roughly 89% are singletons. This chain uses TRBV9 with TRBJ1-2; 8 bases line up with TRBD1. Sequenced input: peripheral blood. The receptor comes from a man aged 25-40 years with acute or convalescent COVID-19. CDR3 residues: CASSVDVAGGASRGYTF. The CDR3 bases are TGTGCCAGCAGCGTAGATGTAGCAGGGGGCGCATCTAGGGGCTACACCTTC.